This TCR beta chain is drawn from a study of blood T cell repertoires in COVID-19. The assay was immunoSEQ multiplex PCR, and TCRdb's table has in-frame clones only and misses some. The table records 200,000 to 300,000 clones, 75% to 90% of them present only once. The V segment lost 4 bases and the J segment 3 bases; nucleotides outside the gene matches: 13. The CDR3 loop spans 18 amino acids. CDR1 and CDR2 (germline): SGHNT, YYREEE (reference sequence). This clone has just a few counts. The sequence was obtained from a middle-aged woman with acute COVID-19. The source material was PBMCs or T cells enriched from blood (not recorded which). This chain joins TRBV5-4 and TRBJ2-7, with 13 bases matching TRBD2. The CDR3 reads CASSVSTGLAGRSYEQYF. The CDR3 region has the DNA TGTGCCAGCAGCGTAAGTACGGGACTAGCGGGAAGAAGCTACGAGCAGTACTTC.